This T cell receptor beta chain is drawn from a study of blood T cell repertoires in COVID-19. For the study at large: The United States, Italy and Spain were the sources of the acute and convalescent COVID-19 samples. PBMCs, B-cell-depleted T cells, or T cells provided the cDNA or gDNA that made up the material.

In the authors' methods: Researchers report that nucleated cell counts were estimated from reference gene primer amplification. Repertoires were generated with immunoSEQ multiplex PCR, while TCRdb's copy carries only in-frame clones and drops some. From that table come the V and J calls and clone size; the DNA was used to work out D and trimming. The table lists more than 95,000 clones, more than 85% of them singletons. V gave up 4 bases and J gave up 2 bases, with 5 bases separating them. This CDR3 contains 12 residues. Germline V CDR1 and CDR2: SGDLS, YYNGEE. This receptor was taken from a human donor in a cohort sampled during active COVID-19. The sequenced sample was peripheral blood. The J gene is TRBJ2-3, the V gene TRBV9; D not certain. The CDR3 sequence: CASSLLTDTQYF. The DNA of the CDR3 is TGTGCCAGCAGCCTACTCACAGATACGCAGTATTTT. The whole variable domain, filled in from reference TRBV9 and TRBJ2-3, reads DSGVTQTPKHLITATGQRVTLRCSPRSGDLSVYWYQQSLDQGLQFLIQYYNGEERAKGNILERFSAQQFPDLHSELNLSSLELGDSALYFCASSLLTDTQYFGPGTRLTVL.